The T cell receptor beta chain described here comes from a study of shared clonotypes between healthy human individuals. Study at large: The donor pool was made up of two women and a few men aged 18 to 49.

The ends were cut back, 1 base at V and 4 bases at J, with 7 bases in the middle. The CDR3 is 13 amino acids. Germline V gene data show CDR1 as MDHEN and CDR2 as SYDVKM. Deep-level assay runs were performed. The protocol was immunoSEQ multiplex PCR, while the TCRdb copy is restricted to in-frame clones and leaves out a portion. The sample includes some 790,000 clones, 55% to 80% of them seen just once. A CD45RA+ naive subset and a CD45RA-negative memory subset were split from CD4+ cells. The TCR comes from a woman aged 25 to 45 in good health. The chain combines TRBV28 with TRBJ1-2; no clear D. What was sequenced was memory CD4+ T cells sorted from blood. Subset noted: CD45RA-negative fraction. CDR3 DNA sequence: TGTGCCAGCAGTTTATATTCCAGCTATGGCTACACCTTC. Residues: CASSLYSSYGYTF.